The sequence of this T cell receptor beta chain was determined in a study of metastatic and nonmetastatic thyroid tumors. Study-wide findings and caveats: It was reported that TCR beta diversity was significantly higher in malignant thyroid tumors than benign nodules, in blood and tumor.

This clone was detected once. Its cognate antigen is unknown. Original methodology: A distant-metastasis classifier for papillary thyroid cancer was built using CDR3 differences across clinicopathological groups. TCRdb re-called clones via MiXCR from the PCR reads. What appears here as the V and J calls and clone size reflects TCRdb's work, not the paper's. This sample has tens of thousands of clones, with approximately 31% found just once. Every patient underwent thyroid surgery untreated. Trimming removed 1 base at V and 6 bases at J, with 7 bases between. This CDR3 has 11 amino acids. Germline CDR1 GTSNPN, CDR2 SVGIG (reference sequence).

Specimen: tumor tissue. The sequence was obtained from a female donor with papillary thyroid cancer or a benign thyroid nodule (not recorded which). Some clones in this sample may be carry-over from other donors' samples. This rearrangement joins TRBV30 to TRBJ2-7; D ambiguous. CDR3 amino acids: CAWSGGIEQYF. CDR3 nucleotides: TGTGCCTGGAGTGGGGGAATCGAGCAGTACTTC.